These 22 T cell receptor beta chains were all obtained from the same sample, sequenced in a study of control samples from healthy donors and cancer patients. Clones were sequenced by immunoSEQ multiplex PCR, and TCRdb holds only the in-frame ones, with some missing. This sample yields 200,000 or so clones, of which roughly nine tenths are seen a single time; 1.5% to 2% belongs to the top ten. The sequenced sample was blood. The receptor source for this set is a man aged 30-40 years in good health.

This clone was seen a handful of times. The rearrangement uses TRBV18 and TRBJ1-1; weak D call: TRBD1 (6 bases). The CDR3 totals 14 residues. The V end was cut by 3 bases, the J end by 1 base, with 9 bases between. Germline CDR1 KGHSH, CDR2 LQKENI. CDR3: CASSPGQTNTEAFF. CDR3 in DNA: TGTGCCAGCTCACCCGGACAGACGAACACTGAAGCTTTCTTT.

This chain links TRBV19 with TRBJ1-5; 9 bases are shared with TRBD1. The CDR3 sequence is 16 residues long. Germline lookup yields CDR1 LNHDA and CDR2 SQIVND (reference sequence). V lost 6 bases and J lost 3; bases outside the gene matches: 9. CDR3 DNA sequence: TGTGCCAGTAGACCGAACAGGGGGCCTAACAATCAGCCCCAGCATTTT. Its translation is CASRPNRGPNNQPQHF.

A single count supports this clone. The chain couples TRBV7-9 to TRBJ1-3; D gene uncertain. The V gene lost 4 bases and the J gene lost 6 bases, with 16 bases spanning the gap. CDR3 length equals 15 residues. Germline CDR1 is SEHNR and CDR2 is FQNEAQ (reference sequence). The CDR3 here is CASSSPRTRVNTIYF. The CDR3 region has the DNA TGTGCCAGCAGCTCCCCTAGGACTAGGGTAAACACCATATATTTT.

The chain recombines TRBV5-5 with TRBJ1-4; D is unresolved. Trimming stripped 6 bases from V and 0 bases from J, with 15 bases between. Per germline, CDR1 SGHKS and CDR2 YYEKEE (reference sequence). The CDR3 has 16 amino acids. The CDR3 nucleotides are TGTGCCAGCAACCAAAGGAGTTCAGCAACTAATGAAAAACTGTTTTTT. This gives the protein CASNQRSSATNEKLFF.

This sequence joins TRBV3-1 (or the pseudogene TRBV3-2) and TRBJ2-1; tentatively, D is TRBD1 (5 bases). CDR1 is LGHDT and CDR2 is YNNKEL in the germline V gene (reference sequence). The CDR3 loop spans 15 amino acids. Trimming shortened V by 4 bases and J by 5 bases, and 15 bases separated the two germline ends. The CDR3 spells CASSPRRGRDNEQFF. CDR3 sequence (DNA): TGTGCCAGCAGCCCCCGAAGGGGCCGAGACAATGAGCAGTTCTTC.

The chain links TRBV21-1 to TRBJ2-4; the table's D call, TRBD1, was not checked against the DNA. TRBV21-1 counts as a pseudogene. The CDR3 consists of 18 residues. The DNA of the CDR3 is TGTGCCAGCAGCACCCGCAGGGGGCGCAGGTCTGCCAAAAACATTCAGTACTTC. Its translation is CASSTRRGRRSAKNIQYF.

This chain uses TRBV9 with TRBJ2-6; 7 nucleotides agree with TRBD2. The CDR3 covers 18 residues. Germline V gene sequence: CDR1 SGDLS, CDR2 YYNGEE. J was trimmed by 0 bases and V by 0 bases; bases with no gene match: 6. The CDR3: CASSVGAGLSSGANVLTF. The CDR3 DNA follows: TGTGCCAGCAGCGTAGGAGCGGGACTTTCCTCTGGGGCCAACGTCCTGACTTTC.

This clone was counted once. This chain connects TRBV12-3 or TRBV12-4 to TRBJ2-7; possible D gene TRBD1, 6 bases. V shed 6 bases and J shed 3 bases, with 12 bases lying between them. CDR3 size: 13 residues. Written as DNA, the CDR3 is TGTGCCAGCAGCCCCGGGGACATCTACGAGCAGTACTTC. This gives the protein CASSPGDIYEQYF.

Turning to this clone: Distinct nucleotide sequences in the sample also encode this CDR3. The V call is TRBV3-1 (or the pseudogene TRBV3-2), the J call TRBJ2-6; D is ambiguous. This CDR3 comprises 14 residues. The V gene lost 5 bases and the J gene lost 0 bases, with 5 bases spanning the gap. The germline CDR1 and CDR2 sequences are LGHDT and YNNKEL (reference sequence). The CDR3 bases are TGTGCCAGCAGCAGAACCTCTGGGGCCAACGTCCTGACTTTC. Protein sequence: CASSRTSGANVLTF.

V gene TRBV25-1 combines with J gene TRBJ1-6; D possibly corresponds to TRBD1 (6 bases). CDR3 length equals 14 residues. Germline V gives CDR1 MGHDK, CDR2 SYGVNS. Deletions cut 6 bases from V and 7 bases from J, with 13 bases between. CDR3 residues: CASRAGQTNSPLHF. The CDR3 nucleotides are TGTGCCAGCAGAGCGGGACAAACAAATTCACCCCTCCACTTT.

The chain recombines TRBV11-2 with TRBJ1-1; possibly TRBD1 for D (5 bases). CDR3 length: 15 amino acids. V lost 5 bases, J lost 6 bases, and 19 bases lay in between. The germline V gene encodes CDR1 SGHAT and CDR2 FQNNGV. The CDR3 is CASSTRQFSGPEAFF. The CDR3 DNA follows: TGTGCCAGCAGCACCCGACAGTTCTCGGGTCCTGAAGCTTTCTTT.

The genes are TRBV3-1 (or the pseudogene TRBV3-2) and TRBJ2-7; no firm D call. The germline CDR1 and CDR2 sequences are LGHDT and YNNKEL (reference sequence). This CDR3 is 15 amino acids long. Between the trimmed V and J ends, which lost 4 bases and 0 bases, there was a span of 13 bases. CDR3: CASSPSEIDSYEQYF. The CDR3 coding sequence is TGTGCCAGCAGCCCTTCAGAAATTGACTCCTACGAGCAGTACTTC.

This chain links TRBV11-2 with TRBJ1-5; TRBD1 aligns across 9 bases. The CDR3 has 15 amino acids. Germline V CDR1 and CDR2: SGHAT, FQNNGV. Trimming at V came to 5 bases and at J to 2 bases, leaving 4 bases not matched to a gene. The DNA for the CDR3 is TGTGCCAGCAGCAACACAGGGGGCGGCAATCAGCCCCAGCATTTT. It specifies CASSNTGGGNQPQHF.

This chain uses TRBV5-1 with TRBJ2-7; 7 bases fit TRBD1. Looked up from germline, CDR1 is SGHRS and CDR2 is YFSETQ. CDR3 length: 17 amino acids. Unmatched junction bases numbered 14, after V lost 1 base and J lost 4 bases. The CDR3 here is CASSLLGRGLTVYEQYF. CDR3 DNA sequence: TGCGCCAGCAGCTTGTTGGGTAGGGGGCTGACGGTGTACGAGCAGTACTTC.

The chain couples TRBV24-1 to TRBJ1-5, with D perhaps matching TRBD1 (5 bases). This CDR3 comprises 15 residues. Trimming stripped 6 bases from V and 0 bases from J, with 11 bases between. Germline loops: CDR1 KGHDR, CDR2 SFDVKD. Here the CDR3 DNA reads TGTGCCACCAGTTCCGGACATTATAGCAATCAGCCCCAGCATTTT. This encodes CATSSGHYSNQPQHF.

The chain has TRBV7-3 and TRBJ1-1, with 7 bases aligning to TRBD1. Germline V lookup: CDR1 SGHTA, CDR2 FQGTGA. The CDR3 spans 14 residues. V lost 5 bases, J lost 3 bases, and 6 bases stayed unmatched. CDR3 sequence: CASSLQQGHTEAFF. The CDR3 DNA is TGTGCCAGCAGCCTCCAACAGGGGCACACTGAAGCTTTCTTT.

The chain links TRBV2 to TRBJ2-5, with 10 bases aligning to TRBD1. The CDR3 length is 15 residues. V shed 8 bases, J shed 1 base, and the junction held 7 bases outside the gene matches. Germline CDR1 and CDR2: SNHLY and FYNNEI. CDR3 loop: CASGQGVGLQETQYF. CDR3 in DNA: TGTGCCAGCGGACAGGGGGTCGGCCTCCAAGAGACCCAGTACTTC.

The chain joins TRBV10-3 to TRBJ2-3, with 9 bases identical to TRBD1. CDR3 length: 13 residues. The germline V gene encodes CDR1 ENHRY and CDR2 SYGVKD. V shed 5 bases and J 6 bases; nucleotides not matched to a gene: 3. The CDR3 here is CAISNRGLDTQYF. As DNA, the CDR3 is TGTGCCATCAGTAACAGGGGGCTTGATACGCAGTATTTT.

The chain recombines TRBV3-1 (or the pseudogene TRBV3-2) with TRBJ2-1; 7 positions match TRBD1. The CDR3 has 15 amino acids. The J segment lost 7 bases and the V segment lost 4 bases, leaving 10 bases of the junction unmatched. The germline gives CDR1 LGHDT, CDR2 YNNKEL (reference sequence). The CDR3 here is CASSRGPGQSNEQFF. In nucleotides, the CDR3 is TGTGCCAGCAGCCGAGGACCGGGACAGAGTAATGAGCAGTTCTTC.

This clone was seen a few times. The V gene is TRBV7-2, the J gene TRBJ1-5; D remains unclear. The V end was cut by 1 base, the J end by 2 bases, with 9 bases between. The CDR3 loop spans 15 amino acids. Per the germline V gene, CDR1 is SGHTA and CDR2 is FQGNSA. CDR3 bases: TGTGCCAGCAGCTTAGTCCCGGGAGGCAATCAGCCCCAGCATTTT. Its protein product is CASSLVPGGNQPQHF.

The V and J genes are TRBV30 and TRBJ2-7; D remains unclear. The CDR3 consists of 14 residues. The V end was cut by 1 base, the J end by 0 bases, with 10 bases between. Germline lookup yields CDR1 GTSNPN and CDR2 SVGIG (reference sequence). The CDR3 reads CAWSGLESSYEQYF. The CDR3 nucleotides are TGTGCCTGGAGTGGACTGGAAAGCTCCTACGAGCAGTACTTC.

V is TRBV10-2 and J is TRBJ2-7; 7 nucleotides agree with TRBD1. Per germline, CDR1 WSHSY and CDR2 SAAADI. V shed 6 bases, J shed 3 bases, and the junction held 5 bases outside the gene matches. The CDR3 loop spans 13 amino acids. The CDR3 DNA is TGCGCCAGCAGGGGGGACAGCAACTACGAGCAGTACTTC. It encodes CASRGDSNYEQYF.